Described below is a single T cell receptor (beta chain) sequence and its context. Original methodology: Researchers report that nucleated cell counts were estimated from reference gene primer amplification. Repertoires were generated with immunoSEQ multiplex PCR, while TCRdb's copy carries only in-frame clones and drops some. V and J calls and clone size are copied from that table; D and trimming were computed from the DNA. The repertoire holds approximately 270,000 clones, 88% seen once, with 1.3% to 1.5% in the top ten. This sample is part of a study of blood T cell repertoires in COVID-19. In the study overall: The cDNA or gDNA used as material had been derived from T cells, B-cell-depleted T cells, or PBMCs.

Looked up from germline, CDR1 is SEHNR and CDR2 is FQNEAQ (reference sequence). The CDR3 consists of 15 residues. The V gene lost 5 bases and the J gene lost 1 base, with 11 bases spanning the gap. The V gene is TRBV7-9, the J gene TRBJ2-2; D is possibly TRBD1 (6 bases). The receptor was isolated from a man older than 75 with acute or convalescent COVID-19. Sequencing was done on a sample of peripheral blood. The CDR3 DNA reads TGTGCCAGCAGCCCCGGGACAAGGAACACCGGGGAGCTGTTTTTT. It translates to CASSPGTRNTGELFF.